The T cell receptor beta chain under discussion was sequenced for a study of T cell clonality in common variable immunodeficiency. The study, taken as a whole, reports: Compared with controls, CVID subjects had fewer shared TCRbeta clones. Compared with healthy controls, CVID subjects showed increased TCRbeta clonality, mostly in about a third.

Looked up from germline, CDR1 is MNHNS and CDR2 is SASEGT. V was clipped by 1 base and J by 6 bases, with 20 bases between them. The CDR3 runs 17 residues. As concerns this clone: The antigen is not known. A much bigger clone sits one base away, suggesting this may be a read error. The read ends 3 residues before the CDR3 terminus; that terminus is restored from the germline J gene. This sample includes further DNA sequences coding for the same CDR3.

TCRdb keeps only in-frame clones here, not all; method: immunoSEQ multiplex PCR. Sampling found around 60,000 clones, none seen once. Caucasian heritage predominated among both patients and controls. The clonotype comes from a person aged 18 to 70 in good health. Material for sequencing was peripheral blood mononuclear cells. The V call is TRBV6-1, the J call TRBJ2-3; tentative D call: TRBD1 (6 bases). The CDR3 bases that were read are TGTGCCAGCAGTGAAGTAGCTCAGGGGATAGGGACGGATACG. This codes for CASSEVAQGIGTDT. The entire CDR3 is CASSEVAQGIGTDTQYF.